The rows below give T cell receptor beta chains drawn from one sample of a study of cytotoxic CD8 clonotypes in ibrutinib-treated CLL. The repertoire was sequenced with immunoSEQ multiplex PCR; TCRdb's copy has only in-frame clones and lacks some. The sample has 200,000 to 250,000 clones; approximately 75% are singletons. Source: PBMCs, taken after 12 months of ibrutinib treatment. These receptors all stem from a human donor with chronic lymphocytic leukemia. CDR3s include the opening cysteine and the closing phenylalanine or tryptophan. The order of the fields is CDR3 protein, CDR3 DNA, clone size, D gene, V gene, J gene, CDR3 length. The D gene is left open where the match is weak. Where a row states a size, it is once, few, many or the class of an expanded clone; other rows omit it.

CDR3: CASSVYETDTQYF
DNA: TGTGCCAGCAGCGTATATGAAACAGATACGCAGTATTTT
size: NA
D: NA
V: TRBV9
J: TRBJ2-3
length: 13

CDR3: CTSSYPCTSRANVLTF
DNA: NA
size: NA
D: NA
V: TRBV1
J: TRBJ2-6
length: 16

CDR3: CASSSPRGARFSYNEQFF
DNA: TGTGCCAGCAGCTCCCCCCGGGGAGCGCGGTTTTCCTACAATGAGCAGTTCTTC
size: NA
D: NA
V: TRBV7-9
J: TRBJ2-1
length: 18

CDR3: CASSPLRGGPNTGELFF
DNA: TGTGCCAGCAGCCCGTTGCGGGGGGGCCCGAACACCGGGGAGCTGTTTTTT
size: many
D: TRBD2
V: TRBV6-4
J: TRBJ2-2
length: 17

CDR3: CASSLGPENTEAFF
DNA: TGTGCCAGCAGCTTAGGGCCAGAGAACACTGAAGCTTTCTTT
size: NA
D: NA
V: TRBV7-3
J: TRBJ1-1
length: 14

CDR3: CASSSTGGYEQYF
DNA: TGTGCCAGCAGCTCGACAGGGGGGTACGAGCAGTACTTC
size: once
D: TRBD1
V: TRBV11-2
J: TRBJ2-7
length: 13

CDR3: CASRSGQGLNEQFF
DNA: TGTGCCAGCAGGTCAGGACAGGGCCTCAATGAGCAGTTCTTC
size: NA
D: TRBD1
V: TRBV27
J: TRBJ2-1
length: 14

CDR3: CASSLGFSMNTEAFF
DNA: TGTGCCAGCAGCTTAGGTTTTTCCATGAACACTGAAGCTTTCTTT
size: NA
D: NA
V: TRBV5-5
J: TRBJ1-1
length: 15

CDR3: CASSLGPEQYF
DNA: TGTGCCAGCAGCTTAGGTCCCGAGCAGTACTTC
size: once
D: NA
V: TRBV11-1
J: TRBJ2-7
length: 11

CDR3: CASSPGQGVDGYTF
DNA: TGCGCCAGCAGCCCAGGACAGGGTGTGGATGGCTACACCTTC
size: NA
D: TRBD1
V: TRBV5-1
J: TRBJ1-2
length: 14

CDR3: CSASAGYEQYF
DNA: TGCAGTGCTAGTGCCGGCTACGAGCAGTACTTC
size: NA
D: NA
V: TRBV20-1
J: TRBJ2-7
length: 11

CDR3: CASSYAGPPYEQYF
DNA: TGTGCCAGCAGTTACGCGGGTCCCCCCTACGAGCAGTACTTC
size: NA
D: NA
V: TRBV6-5
J: TRBJ2-7
length: 14

CDR3: CASSVGLAGAYEQYF
DNA: TGTGCCAGCAGCGTAGGACTAGCGGGAGCCTACGAGCAGTACTTC
size: NA
D: TRBD2
V: TRBV9
J: TRBJ2-7
length: 15

CDR3: CASSFMGRYGETQYF
DNA: TGTGCCAGCAGTTTCATGGGACGTTACGGCGAGACCCAGTACTTC
size: NA
D: NA
V: TRBV27
J: TRBJ2-5
length: 15

CDR3: CASSPRGGANEQFF
DNA: TGTGCCAGCTCACCACGGGGGGGGGCGAATGAGCAGTTCTTC
size: NA
D: NA
V: TRBV18
J: TRBJ2-1
length: 14

CDR3: CASSQDGSGRASGELFF
DNA: TGTGCCAGCAGCCAAGATGGGAGCGGGAGGGCCTCTGGGGAGCTGTTTTTT
size: NA
D: TRBD2
V: TRBV4-2
J: TRBJ2-2
length: 17

CDR3: CASSGTGIYEQYF
DNA: TGTGCCAGCAGCGGGACAGGGATTTACGAGCAGTACTTC
size: NA
D: TRBD1
V: TRBV2
J: TRBJ2-7
length: 13

CDR3: CASRGGTTNTDTQYF
DNA: TGTGCCAGCAGGGGGGGGACCACCAACACAGATACGCAGTATTTT
size: NA
D: TRBD2
V: TRBV27
J: TRBJ2-3
length: 15

CDR3: CAYRPVSGNTIYF
DNA: TGTGCCTATCGGCCTGTCTCTGGAAACACCATATATTTT
size: NA
D: NA
V: TRBV11-2
J: TRBJ1-3
length: 13

CDR3: CASSLGRRTYMNTEAFF
DNA: TGTGCCAGCAGCTTAGGTCGACGGACCTATATGAACACTGAAGCTTTCTTT
size: NA
D: NA
V: TRBV7-8
J: TRBJ1-1
length: 17

CDR3: CASSGDSIPYNEQFF
DNA: TGTGCCAGCAGTGGGGACTCAATACCCTACAATGAGCAGTTCTTC
size: NA
D: NA
V: TRBV2
J: TRBJ2-1
length: 15

CDR3: CASSLSTRTDTQYF
DNA: TGTGCCAGCAGCTTAAGTACTCGTACAGATACGCAGTATTTT
size: NA
D: NA
V: TRBV7-9
J: TRBJ2-3
length: 14

CDR3: CASSAGQGVTDTQYF
DNA: TGTGCCAGCAGCGCCGGACAGGGGGTCACAGATACGCAGTATTTT
size: few
D: TRBD1
V: TRBV11-2
J: TRBJ2-3
length: 15

CDR3: CASVFPGGPNEQFF
DNA: TGTGCCAGCGTTTTTCCGGGAGGGCCCAATGAGCAGTTCTTC
size: NA
D: TRBD2
V: TRBV6-1
J: TRBJ2-1
length: 14

CDR3: CASSSGGSNQPQHF
DNA: TGCGCCAGCAGCTCCGGGGGTAGCAATCAGCCCCAGCATTTT
size: NA
D: NA
V: TRBV5-1
J: TRBJ1-5
length: 14

CDR3: CASSHRGWGNEQFF
DNA: TGTGCCAGCAGCCACAGGGGTTGGGGCAATGAGCAGTTCTTC
size: NA
D: TRBD1
V: TRBV7-9
J: TRBJ2-1
length: 14

CDR3: CASSDFRENTEAFF
DNA: TGTGCCAGCAGTGACTTCAGGGAGAACACTGAAGCTTTCTTT
size: NA
D: NA
V: TRBV6-1
J: TRBJ1-1
length: 14

CDR3: CASRPPANTQNSGNTIYF
DNA: TGTGCCAGCAGACCCCCGGCAAATACCCAGAACTCTGGAAACACCATATATTTT
size: NA
D: NA
V: TRBV28
J: TRBJ1-3
length: 18

CDR3: CASSQEIRALYGYTF
DNA: TGCGCCAGCAGCCAAGAAATTAGGGCCCTCTATGGCTACACCTTC
size: NA
D: NA
V: TRBV4-1
J: TRBJ1-2
length: 15

CDR3: CASSSSTVLNEQFF
DNA: TGTGCCAGCAGTTCGTCAACGGTATTGAATGAGCAGTTCTTC
size: NA
D: NA
V: TRBV28
J: TRBJ2-1
length: 14

CDR3: CASSELAGLSQETQYF
DNA: TGTGCCAGCAGTGAATTAGCGGGCCTTTCCCAAGAGACCCAGTACTTC
size: NA
D: TRBD2
V: TRBV25-1
J: TRBJ2-5
length: 16

CDR3: CASSEASGANVLTF
DNA: TGTGCCAGCAGTGAGGCCTCTGGGGCCAACGTCCTGACTTTC
size: NA
D: NA
V: TRBV2
J: TRBJ2-6
length: 14

CDR3: CASSEFEDTQYF
DNA: TGTGCCAGCAGTGAATTCGAGGATACGCAGTATTTT
size: NA
D: NA
V: TRBV2
J: TRBJ2-3
length: 12

CDR3: CSVERTGNTEAFF
DNA: TGCAGCGTTGAACGAACGGGGAACACTGAAGCTTTCTTT
size: few
D: NA
V: TRBV29-1
J: TRBJ1-1
length: 13

CDR3: CASSLQGSNSPLHF
DNA: TGCGCCAGCAGTCTACAGGGTTCAAATTCACCCCTCCACTTT
size: NA
D: NA
V: TRBV5-1
J: TRBJ1-6
length: 14

CDR3: CATSRVRGQTEAFF
DNA: TGTGCCACCAGCAGAGTCAGGGGTCAAACTGAAGCTTTCTTT
size: NA
D: NA
V: TRBV15
J: TRBJ1-1
length: 14

CDR3: CASSAQTGTNYGYTF
DNA: TGTGCCAGCAGCGCACAGACAGGGACTAACTATGGCTACACCTTC
size: NA
D: TRBD1
V: TRBV9
J: TRBJ1-2
length: 15

CDR3: CAISEQGIYHEQYF
DNA: TGTGCCATCAGTGAGCAGGGGATCTACCACGAGCAGTACTTC
size: NA
D: NA
V: TRBV10-3
J: TRBJ2-7
length: 14

CDR3: CASSLLPGGGTEAFF
DNA: TGTGCCAGCAGCTTGCTCCCAGGGGGTGGTACTGAAGCTTTCTTT
size: once
D: TRBD1
V: TRBV5-6
J: TRBJ1-1
length: 15

CDR3: CASSPLAGGDEQYF
DNA: TGTGCCAGCTCACCCCTAGCGGGAGGGGACGAGCAGTACTTC
size: NA
D: TRBD2
V: TRBV18
J: TRBJ2-7
length: 14

CDR3: CASSLYQGYEQYF
DNA: TGCGCCAGCAGCTTGTATCAGGGCTACGAGCAGTACTTC
size: NA
D: NA
V: TRBV5-1
J: TRBJ2-7
length: 13

CDR3: CASSLASGLSSGANVLTF
DNA: TGTGCCAGCAGCTTGGCTAGCGGCCTGTCCTCTGGGGCCAACGTCCTGACTTTC
size: once
D: TRBD2
V: TRBV5-4
J: TRBJ2-6
length: 18

CDR3: CASSQVRETQYF
DNA: TGTGCCAGCAGCCAAGTCCGAGAGACCCAGTACTTC
size: NA
D: NA
V: TRBV14
J: TRBJ2-5
length: 12

CDR3: CASSPRQGGTEAFF
DNA: TGCGCCAGCAGCCCCCGACAGGGAGGCACTGAAGCTTTCTTT
size: NA
D: TRBD1
V: TRBV4-1
J: TRBJ1-1
length: 14

CDR3: CASRRGGAYEQYF
DNA: TGCGCCAGCAGGCGGGGGGGTGCCTACGAGCAGTACTTC
size: NA
D: TRBD2
V: TRBV10-2
J: TRBJ2-7
length: 13

CDR3: CAWKRSGNTIYF
DNA: TGTGCCTGGAAACGCTCTGGAAACACCATATATTTT
size: NA
D: NA
V: TRBV30
J: TRBJ1-3
length: 12

CDR3: CASSFLSGQGLGGYTF
DNA: TGTGCCAGCAGCTTCCTATCCGGACAGGGGCTAGGCGGCTACACCTTC
size: NA
D: TRBD1
V: TRBV11-2
J: TRBJ1-2
length: 16

CDR3: CASSFDVGNTGELFF
DNA: TGCGCCAGCAGCTTTGATGTGGGGAACACCGGGGAGCTGTTTTTT
size: NA
D: NA
V: TRBV5-1
J: TRBJ2-2
length: 15

CDR3: CASSLGLAGGETQYF
DNA: TGTGCCAGCAGCCTCGGACTAGCTGGGGGCGAGACCCAGTACTTC
size: NA
D: TRBD2
V: TRBV7-3
J: TRBJ2-5
length: 15

CDR3: CASSQQAMNTEAFF
DNA: TGTGCCAGCAGCCAACAGGCGATGAACACTGAAGCTTTCTTT
size: NA
D: NA
V: TRBV14
J: TRBJ1-1
length: 14

CDR3: CASSARGQGTEAFF
DNA: TGTGCCAGCAGTGCCAGGGGGCAGGGGACTGAAGCTTTCTTT
size: NA
D: TRBD1
V: TRBV27
J: TRBJ1-1
length: 14

CDR3: CASSLSGQPRGDTEAFF
DNA: TGCGCCAGCAGCCTCTCGGGACAACCCCGTGGGGACACTGAAGCTTTCTTT
size: once
D: NA
V: TRBV5-1
J: TRBJ1-1
length: 17

CDR3: CASRRSDQNNSPLHF
DNA: TGTGCCAGCAGGAGATCAGACCAGAATAATTCACCCCTCCACTTT
size: NA
D: NA
V: TRBV2
J: TRBJ1-6
length: 15

CDR3: CASSSRSGTGTNEQYF
DNA: TGTGCCAGCAGTTCAAGGTCCGGGACAGGGACGAACGAGCAGTACTTC
size: NA
D: TRBD1
V: TRBV6-5
J: TRBJ2-7
length: 16

CDR3: CSVLTSYNEQFF
DNA: TGCAGCGTCCTGACATCCTACAATGAGCAGTTCTTC
size: NA
D: NA
V: TRBV29-1
J: TRBJ2-1
length: 12

CDR3: CAWSVGPENQPQHF
DNA: TGTGCCTGGAGTGTAGGCCCCGAGAATCAGCCCCAGCATTTT
size: NA
D: NA
V: TRBV30
J: TRBJ1-5
length: 14

CDR3: CASSETRDTGELFF
DNA: TGTGCCAGCAGTGAGACTAGGGACACCGGGGAGCTGTTTTTT
size: NA
D: NA
V: TRBV6-1
J: TRBJ2-2
length: 14

CDR3: CASSSHRGGEQYF
DNA: TGTGCCAGCAGCTCCCACAGGGGAGGGGAGCAGTACTTC
size: NA
D: NA
V: TRBV11-3
J: TRBJ2-7
length: 13

CDR3: CASSLGQLNTEAFF
DNA: TGTGCCAGCAGTTTGGGACAGTTGAACACTGAAGCTTTCTTT
size: NA
D: TRBD1
V: TRBV6-6
J: TRBJ1-1
length: 14

CDR3: CASSLPTDYTF
DNA: TGTGCCAGCAGCTTGCCGACAGACTACACCTTC
size: NA
D: NA
V: TRBV7-9
J: TRBJ1-2
length: 11